The 30 T cell receptor beta chains below were found in one sample sequenced in a study of shared clonotypes between healthy human individuals. Naive CD8 cells were CD45RO-negative, positively selected for CCR7, excluding terminally differentiated effector memory CD45RA+ cells. TCRdb keeps only in-frame clones here, not all; method: immunoSEQ multiplex PCR. The table has roughly 2.1 million clones, about 93% seen once. The material sequenced was naive CD8+ T cells from PBMCs. The source of these receptors is a man between 18 and 35 years old in good health. Some clones in this sample may be carry-over from other donors' samples.

This chain connects TRBV4-1 to TRBJ2-7; TRBD1 aligns across 8 bases. Germline V lookup: CDR1 MGHRA, CDR2 YSYEKL. Trimming at V came to 4 bases and at J to 5 bases, leaving 4 bases not matched to a gene. The CDR3 has 13 residues. The CDR3 loop is CASSLTGGHEQYF. CDR3 in DNA: TGCGCCAGCAGCCTAACAGGGGGTCACGAGCAGTACTTC.

The chain couples TRBV2 to TRBJ2-7; the D gene is possibly TRBD2 (5 bases). With 6 bases removed from V and 4 bases from J, the gap between germline ends came to 19 bases. CDR1 is SNHLY and CDR2 is FYNNEI in the germline V gene. The length of the CDR3 is 15 residues. The CDR3 sequence is CASRSAGAPLYEQYF. CDR3 nucleotide sequence: TGTGCCAGCAGATCCGCGGGTGCTCCCCTTTACGAGCAGTACTTC.

This chain connects TRBV27 to TRBJ2-1; tentative D call: TRBD1 (5 bases). Germline V CDR1 and CDR2: MNHEY, SMNVEV (reference sequence). CDR3 length: 16 amino acids. Between the trimmed V and J ends, which lost 2 bases and 5 bases, there was a span of 16 bases. The CDR3 is CASSLMRQGEDNEQFF. Here the CDR3 DNA reads TGTGCCAGCAGTTTAATGCGGCAGGGCGAGGACAATGAGCAGTTCTTC.

This clone showed up just once. The CDR3 DNA reads TGTGCCAGCAGCGCAGGACTAGCGGAATACAATGAGCAGTTCTTC. Translation gives CASSAGLAEYNEQFF. This rearrangement joins TRBV7-6 to TRBJ2-1, with 10 positions matching TRBD2. Looked up from germline, CDR1 is SGHVS and CDR2 is FNYEAQ. This CDR3 is 15 amino acids long. After removal of 5 bases from V and 4 bases from J, the junction contained 5 bases not matched to a gene.

The gene calls are TRBV7-8 and TRBJ2-7; TRBD1 is a possible D gene (5 bases). Germline V gene lookup returns CDR1 SGHVS and CDR2 FQNEAQ. The CDR3 extends over 15 amino acids. V shed 2 bases and J shed 0 bases, with 11 bases lying between them. CDR3 in amino acids: CASSLFQGYSYEQYF. In DNA form, the CDR3 reads TGTGCCAGCAGCTTATTCCAGGGTTACTCCTACGAGCAGTACTTC. Combining the CDR3 with reference TRBV7-8 and TRBJ2-7 gives the whole variable domain GAGVSQSPRYKVAKRGQDVALRCDPISGHVSLFWYQQALGQGPEFLTYFQNEAQLDKSGLPSDRFFAERPEGSVSTLKIQRTQQEDSAVYLCASSLFQGYSYEQYFGPGTRLTVT.

The chain uses TRBV15 and TRBJ2-1; a weak D match, TRBD1 (6 bases). Germline CDR1 and CDR2: LNHNV and YYDKDF (reference sequence). The CDR3 has 13 residues. The germline V and J ends were trimmed by 5 bases and 9 bases, with 14 bases remaining between them. This chain's CDR3 is CATSLWVGGEQFF. CDR3 in DNA: TGTGCCACCAGCTTGTGGGTAGGGGGTGAGCAGTTCTTC.

The V gene is TRBV7-2, the J gene TRBJ2-1; D may be TRBD2 (5 bases). The germline V and J ends were trimmed by 5 bases and 0 bases, with 17 bases remaining between them. Germline V gene sequence: CDR1 SGHTA, CDR2 FQGNSA. The CDR3 is made up of 17 amino acids. The CDR3 sequence: CASSARLQMSSYNEQFF. The CDR3 DNA sequence: TGTGCCAGCAGCGCCCGACTACAAATGAGCTCCTACAATGAGCAGTTCTTC.

This clone was counted a few times. The chain employs TRBV11-1 and TRBJ1-1, with 9 bases lining up with TRBD1. This CDR3 is built from 14 residues. The V gene end was trimmed by 5 bases and the J gene end by 6 bases; junction bases not matched to a gene: 7. CDR1 and CDR2 from the germline V gene are SGHAT and FQDESV (reference sequence). CDR3 amino acids: CASSVRQGGPEAFF. CDR3 nucleotides: TGTGCCAGCAGCGTCAGACAGGGGGGGCCTGAAGCTTTCTTT. Full variable domain (remainder filled in from reference TRBV11-1 and TRBJ1-1): EAEVAQSPRYKITEKSQAVAFWCDPISGHATLYWYRQILGQGPELLVQFQDESVVDDSQLPKDRFSAERLKGVDSTLKIQPAELGDSAMYLCASSVRQGGPEAFFGQGTRLTVV.

The chain is built from TRBV6-5 and TRBJ1-6; no definite D call. The germline gives CDR1 MNHEY, CDR2 SVGAGI. The CDR3 sequence is 13 residues long. Trimming removed 6 bases from V and 5 bases from J, with 8 bases in between. CDR3 bases: TGTGCCAGCAGAGACATCGATAATTCACCCCTCCACTTT. It codes for CASRDIDNSPLHF.

The V call is TRBV7-9, the J call TRBJ2-1, with D hard to call. Germline CDR1 is SEHNR and CDR2 is FQNEAQ (reference sequence). The length of the CDR3 is 15 residues. Trimming shortened V by 2 bases and J by 4 bases, and 12 bases separated the two germline ends. As DNA, the CDR3 is TGTGCCAGCAGCTTAATATCCACGTATTACAATGAGCAGTTCTTC. The encoded protein is CASSLISTYYNEQFF.

This clone was detected only once. Different DNA sequences within this sample yield the same CDR3. The chain links TRBV6-1 to TRBJ2-7; 7 bases line up with TRBD1. Unmatched junction bases numbered 1, after V lost 6 bases and J lost 2 bases. This CDR3 contains 12 residues. Germline V gene data show CDR1 as MNHNS and CDR2 as SASEGT. This CDR3 is CASRDRTYEQYF. The DNA of the CDR3 is TGTGCCAGCAGGGACAGGACCTACGAGCAGTACTTC.

The genes are TRBV4-1 and TRBJ2-7; D may be TRBD1 or TRBD2 (5 bases each). The V gene's germline CDR1 is MGHRA and CDR2 YSYEKL. Trimming left V 1 base short and J 6 bases short, with 13 bases between. The length of the CDR3 is 14 residues. This chain's CDR3 is CASSQVGDLSEQYF. CDR3 nucleotide sequence: TGCGCCAGCAGCCAAGTGGGGGACCTTAGCGAGCAGTACTTC.

In this sample, this clone turned up a few times. This chain joins TRBV7-9 and TRBJ2-5; TRBD1 is a possible D gene (6 bases). The J call may be incorrect, as the DNA end agrees better with TRBJ2-7. Germline V gene data show CDR1 as SEHNR and CDR2 as FQNEAQ (reference sequence). The CDR3 extends over 16 amino acids. Here the CDR3 DNA reads TGTGCCAGCAGCCCCAGGGGCGCAGAAAGCTCCTACGAGCAGTACTTC. Protein: CASSPRGAESSYEQYF.

This chain joins TRBV9 and TRBJ2-1; the D call may be TRBD1 or TRBD2 (5 bases each). This CDR3 comprises 15 residues. V was pared by 1 base and J by 6 bases, with 14 bases between. Per germline, CDR1 SGDLS and CDR2 YYNGEE. The DNA for the CDR3 is TGTGCCAGCAGCGTATCGGGACCCGGCGGCAATGAGCAGTTCTTC. It encodes CASSVSGPGGNEQFF.

The rearrangement joins TRBV19 to TRBJ2-7; D possibly uses TRBD1 or TRBD2 (5 bases each). The V end lost 4 bases, the J end lost 3 bases, and 16 bases lay between the germline ends. Germline V CDR1 and CDR2: LNHDA, SQIVND (reference sequence). This CDR3 is built from 15 residues. CDR3: CASSTRDRGRYEQYF. CDR3 nucleotide sequence: TGTGCCAGTAGTACTCGGGACCGCGGCCGCTACGAGCAGTACTTC.

The chain uses TRBV2 and TRBJ1-4; unclear D gene. V was clipped by 11 bases and J by 4 bases, with 17 bases between them. This CDR3 region has 14 residues. The V gene's germline CDR1 is SNHLY and CDR2 FYNNEI. The DNA for the CDR3 is TGTGCCTTCCTAAAGGGAGCATTTAATGAAAAACTGTTTTTT. Translation gives CAFLKGAFNEKLFF.

This chain uses TRBV2 with TRBJ2-1, with 13 bases lining up with TRBD2. Trimming at V came to 7 bases and at J to 5 bases, leaving 5 bases not matched to a gene. The CDR3 has 15 residues. Germline V gene sequence: CDR1 SNHLY, CDR2 FYNNEI. This CDR3 is CASMGLAGSNNEQFF. The CDR3 nucleotides read TGTGCCAGCATGGGACTAGCGGGAAGTAACAATGAGCAGTTCTTC.

The chain joins TRBV5-8 to TRBJ2-1; D is ambiguous. The germline CDR1 and CDR2 sequences are SGHTS and YDEGEE. This CDR3 region has 14 residues. With 1 base removed from V and 6 bases from J, the gap between germline ends came to 11 bases. CDR3 sequence: CASSLIFGPNEQFF. CDR3 bases: TGTGCCAGCAGCTTGATCTTTGGCCCCAATGAGCAGTTCTTC.

This clone occurred once. The chain uses TRBV28 and TRBJ2-5; TRBD2 matches 7 bases. With 3 bases clipped from V and 0 bases from J, the junction kept 7 bases outside the gene matches. Germline-derived CDR1 and CDR2 are MDHEN and SYDVKM. This CDR3 is 16 amino acids long. The CDR3 DNA reads TGTGCCAGCAGTTTCCTGCTAGCGGACTACCAAGAGACCCAGTACTTC. It yields the protein CASSFLLADYQETQYF.

The V gene is TRBV27, the J gene TRBJ2-1; the D gene could be TRBD1 or TRBD2 (6 bases each). Germline CDR1 MNHEY, CDR2 SMNVEV (reference sequence). The CDR3 runs 16 residues. The ends were cut back, 0 bases at V and 2 bases at J, with 11 bases in the middle. The CDR3 loop is CASSLSTEGAYNEQFF. The CDR3 DNA reads as TGTGCCAGCAGTTTATCGACGGAGGGGGCCTACAATGAGCAGTTCTTC.

Comments on this clone: Within the sample, other DNA sequences also encode this same CDR3. The gene calls are TRBV29-1 and TRBJ1-1; possibly TRBD1 for D (6 bases). The CDR3 spans 12 residues. Germline CDR1 is SQVTM and CDR2 is ANQGSEA. The V end lost 5 bases, the J end lost 0 bases, and 7 bases lay between the germline ends. CDR3 amino acids: CSVTGMNTEAFF. CDR3 DNA sequence: TGCAGCGTTACAGGGATGAACACTGAAGCTTTCTTT.

This rearrangement joins TRBV28 to TRBJ2-7; TRBD2 is a possible D gene (6 bases). V lost 6 bases to trimming and J lost 7 bases, with 22 bases between them. CDR1 is MDHEN and CDR2 is SYDVKM in the germline V gene. This CDR3 is built from 15 residues. CDR3 region: CASSRGFLQPREQYF. CDR3 nucleotide sequence: TGTGCCAGCAGCCGGGGGTTCCTCCAGCCCCGGGAGCAGTACTTC.

This clone has just one count. The chain's CDR3 is CASSMGLASPFVNEQFF. CDR3 nucleotide sequence: TGTGCCAGCAGCATGGGACTAGCGAGTCCCTTTGTAAATGAGCAGTTCTTC. The J gene is TRBJ2-1, the V gene TRBV9, with 10 bases aligning to TRBD2. CDR3 length: 17 residues. Germline V CDR1 and CDR2: SGDLS, YYNGEE. With V trimmed by 4 bases and J by 7 bases, 14 bases remained unmatched. Full variable domain (remainder filled in from reference TRBV9 and TRBJ2-1): DSGVTQTPKHLITATGQRVTLRCSPRSGDLSVYWYQQSLDQGLQFLIQYYNGEERAKGNILERFSAQQFPDLHSELNLSSLELGDSALYFCASSMGLASPFVNEQFFGPGTRLTVL.

Comments on this clone: The same CDR3 also results from other DNA sequences found in this sample. The genes are TRBV7-9 and TRBJ2-7; 7 bases map to TRBD2. The J segment lost 4 bases and the V segment lost 1 base, leaving 4 bases of the junction unmatched. The germline V gene has CDR1 SEHNR and CDR2 FQNEAQ (reference sequence). There are 14 residues in the CDR3. The CDR3 region is CASSLGLAAYEQYF. The CDR3, as DNA: TGTGCCAGCAGCTTAGGGCTAGCGGCGTACGAGCAGTACTTC.

The chain joins TRBV2 to TRBJ2-3, with TRBD2 identical over 11 bases. After removal of 3 bases from V and 0 bases from J, the junction contained 2 bases not matched to a gene. The germline V gene has CDR1 SNHLY and CDR2 FYNNEI. The CDR3 runs to 16 residues. The CDR3, as DNA: TGTGCCAGCAGTGAGGGACTAGCGGTTAGCACAGATACGCAGTATTTT. Amino acids: CASSEGLAVSTDTQYF.

This clone was seen just once. The chain couples TRBV6-5 to TRBJ2-7, with 9 bases lining up with TRBD2. The CDR3 loop spans 15 amino acids. The germline V gene encodes CDR1 MNHEY and CDR2 SVGAGI. The V segment lost 0 bases and the J segment 3 bases; nucleotides outside the gene matches: 3. DNA for the CDR3: TGTGCCAGCAGTTACTCCGGGACTAGCAACTACGAGCAGTACTTC. Its translation is CASSYSGTSNYEQYF.

The chain links TRBV7-9 to TRBJ2-7, with 7 bases fitting TRBD2. Germline V lookup: CDR1 SEHNR, CDR2 FQNEAQ (reference sequence). V gave up 5 bases and J gave up 2 bases; unmatched junction bases: 15. The CDR3 consists of 17 residues. The CDR3 sequence is CASSPRRASGHAYEQYF. The DNA of the CDR3 is TGTGCCAGCAGCCCAAGGAGGGCTAGCGGCCATGCCTACGAGCAGTACTTC.

The chain has TRBV7-9 and TRBJ2-7, with TRBD2 matching 8 bases. The CDR3 is made up of 16 amino acids. Germline values: CDR1 SEHNR, CDR2 FQNEAQ (reference sequence). With 5 bases clipped from V and 7 bases from J, the junction kept 16 bases outside the gene matches. The CDR3 nucleotides read TGTGCCAGCAGCGACAAAATGCGGGAGGTTCTTTGGGAGCAGTACTTC. This encodes CASSDKMREVLWEQYF. The whole variable domain, filled in from reference TRBV7-9 and TRBJ2-7, reads DTGVSQNPRHKITKRGQNVTFRCDPISEHNRLYWYRQTLGQGPEFLTYFQNEAQLEKSRLLSDRFSAERPKGSFSTLEIQRTEQGDSAMYLCASSDKMREVLWEQYFGPGTRLTVT.

This clone appeared a single time. The chain links TRBV28 to TRBJ2-1; 10 bases map to TRBD2. The J segment lost 8 bases and the V segment lost 6 bases, leaving 7 bases of the junction unmatched. Germline values: CDR1 MDHEN, CDR2 SYDVKM. This CDR3 region has 14 residues. The CDR3 coding sequence is TGTGCCAGCAGCCGGACTAGCGGAATCGATGAGCAGTTCTTC. Translation gives CASSRTSGIDEQFF.

About this clone: Other DNA sequences in this sample translate to the same CDR3. The V call is TRBV28, the J call TRBJ1-1; D gene uncertain. The CDR3 runs 12 residues. Germline values: CDR1 MDHEN, CDR2 SYDVKM. V was clipped by 5 bases and J by 0 bases, with 4 bases between them. The CDR3 DNA is TGTGCCAGCAGTAGATTGAACACTGAAGCTTTCTTT. It is translated as CASSRLNTEAFF.